This T cell receptor (beta chain) was identified in a study of cytomegalovirus exposure and HLA in healthy donors. About this clone itself: Different DNA sequences within this sample yield the same CDR3.

Sequenced by immunoSEQ multiplex PCR; TCRdb stores in-frame clones only, minus some. The repertoire holds some 170,000 clones, with about 95% as singletons. This TCR came from a woman under 30 in good health and CMV-seronegative. The sequenced sample was PBMCs.

Here the CDR3 reads CASSWGSNTEAFF. In DNA form, the CDR3 reads TGTGCCAGCAGTTGGGGCAGTAACACTGAAGCTTTCTTT. The chain carries TRBV27 and TRBJ1-1, with a tentative D call TRBD1 (5 bases). The CDR3 length is 13 residues. Trimming stripped 4 bases from V and 2 bases from J, with 8 bases between. Germline CDR1 is MNHEY and CDR2 is SMNVEV (reference sequence).